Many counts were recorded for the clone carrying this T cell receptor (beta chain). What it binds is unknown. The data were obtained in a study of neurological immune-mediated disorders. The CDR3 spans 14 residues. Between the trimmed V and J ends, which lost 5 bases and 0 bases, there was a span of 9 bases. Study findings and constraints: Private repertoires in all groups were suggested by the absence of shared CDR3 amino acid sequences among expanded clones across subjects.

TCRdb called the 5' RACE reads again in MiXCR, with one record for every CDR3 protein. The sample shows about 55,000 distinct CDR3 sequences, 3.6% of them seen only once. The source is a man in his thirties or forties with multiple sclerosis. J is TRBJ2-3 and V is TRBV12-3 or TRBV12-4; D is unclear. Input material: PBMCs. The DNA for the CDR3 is TGTGCCAGCAGTCCAGAAGATAGCACAGATACGCAGTATTTT. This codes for CASSPEDSTDTQYF.